This T cell receptor (beta chain) was found in a study of shared clonotypes between healthy human individuals. Notes on the study in general: The researchers took only blood, and tissue repertoires probably look different.

The table came from immunoSEQ multiplex PCR; TCRdb's copy has only in-frame clones and leaves some out. This sample has approximately 2,000,000 clones, with around 93% found just once. As concerns this clone: Its antigen is not identified.

Trimming took off 5 bases at V and 0 bases at J, with 20 bases between the two ends. The germline V gene encodes CDR1 SGHAT and CDR2 FQNNGV. The CDR3 is 17 amino acids. Cells designated naive CD8 were CD45RO-negative and were positively selected for CCR7, with terminally differentiated effector memory CD45RA+ cells excluded. The rearrangement uses TRBV11-2 and TRBJ2-7; the D gene could be TRBD1 or TRBD2 (6 bases each). Sequenced: naive CD8+ T cells from PBMCs. The receptor's source is a man aged 18 to 30 in good health. Some clones in this sample may be carry-over from other donors' samples. The CDR3 is CASSPTRGRMNSYEQYF. Written as DNA, the CDR3 is TGTGCCAGCAGCCCGACACGGGGGCGAATGAACTCCTACGAGCAGTACTTC. Full variable domain (rest looked up from reference TRBV11-2 and TRBJ2-7): EAGVAQSPRYKIIEKRQSVAFWCNPISGHATLYWYQQILGQGPKLLIQFQNNGVVDDSQLPKDRFSAERLKGVDSTLKIQPAKLEDSAVYLCASSPTRGRMNSYEQYFGPGTRLTVT.